This entry describes one T cell receptor beta chain. The antigen this receptor binds is unknown. No base qualities exist here, and no much larger clone lies one base off it. The trial excluded patients who had a history of autoimmune disease or were on systemic immunosuppression. In every dose cohort, peripheral blood was drawn for TCR sequencing at baseline, cycle 4 day 1, and cycle 7 day 1. Samples came from an open-label, multicenter, first-in-human phase I dose-escalation trial of ivuxolimab. The trial enrolled adults with locally advanced or metastatic head and neck squamous cell, hepatocellular, melanoma or renal cell carcinoma. Before TCR sequencing, CD4+ T cells and CD8+ T cells from peripheral blood were sorted into separate populations. The data derive from a study of OX40 agonist ivuxolimab in advanced cancers. Regarding the research as a whole: Ivuxolimab was a fully human IgG2 agonistic monoclonal antibody targeting the costimulatory receptor OX40 (CD134). Intravenous ivuxolimab was administered to patients every 2 weeks at six dose levels: 0.01, 0.1, 0.3, 1.5, 3 and 10 mg/kg. Of the roughly 52 dose-escalation patients, hepatocellular carcinoma was present in some 19, melanoma in some 15, renal cell carcinoma in 9 and head and neck cancer in 9. A male proportion of about 79% and a mean age of around 60 years, ranging from about 20 to 80, were recorded for the dose-escalation cohort. Prior anti-PD-1, anti-PD-L1 or anti-CTLA-4 therapy was permitted, and checkpoint inhibitors had been received by approximately 39% of dose-escalation patients. Partial responses occurred in three dose-escalation patients: two with cutaneous melanoma and one with hepatocellular carcinoma. Peripheral TCRbeta sequencing was intended to test whether TCR sequence diversity was altered and clonal T-cell expansion was caused by ivuxolimab. The monotherapy dose-escalation portion (N of about 52 patients) of the phase I ivuxolimab trial is reported in the paper. Overall study outcomes, separate from this receptor: The antigen specificity of the clonally expanded peripheral T cells was not determined. In the 0.1-3.0 mg/kg groups, partial responders had among the lowest normalized peripheral clonal expansion, particularly in CD8+ T cells. Low levels of normalized T-cell clonal expansion were also seen in some patients who did not respond. Clonal expansion of both CD4+ and CD8+ blood T cells was observed from baseline to week 6 at doses 0.1 to 3.0 mg/kg. After ivuxolimab, expanded clones were on average more numerous among CD8+ T cells than among CD4+ T cells.

For sequencing of the TCRbeta CDR3 region, genomic DNA was extracted from the sorted cells. The immunoSEQ Assay was used to sequence the TCRbeta CDR3 regions. What TCRdb holds here is the immuneACCESS table cut down to in-frame rearrangements. Part of the clones is not present; checked against another copy, under half of the missing clones reflect an unresolved V gene, and the others are unexplained. This sample has roughly 67,000 clones in its table, and around 80% of those were observed once. The ten largest clones capture 1.5% to 2% of the sample. From a lookup of the germline V gene (reference sequence), CDR1 and CDR2 are LNHDA and SQIVND. Spanning cysteine to phenylalanine, the CDR3 consists of 13 amino acids. CDR3 DNA is the only sequence kept; it has 39 bases, read in frame from the first base. At the junction V is shortened by 7 bases and J by 1 base, with 10 bases in between.

The TCR comes from an adult with an advanced solid tumor such as melanoma, head and neck, liver or kidney cancer. The rearranged segments are TRBV19 and TRBJ1-1, with no D gene named confidently. The specimen was CD4+ or CD8+ T cells sorted from blood, collected in a trial of the OX40 agonist ivuxolimab. The nucleotide sequence is given as TGTGCCAGTAAAACACCTGAGAACACTGAAGCTTTCTTT. This translates into CASKTPENTEAFF.